This TCR beta chain was sequenced for a study of cytomegalovirus exposure and HLA in healthy donors. The donors were members of the validation cohort, which comprised about 120 subjects and was separate from the first cohort of roughly 700 subjects. V was shortened by 1 base and J by 7 bases, with 7 bases between the two germline ends. CDR1 SGHDN and CDR2 FVKESK come from the germline V gene. The CDR3 covers 12 residues. Libraries were prepared by immunoSEQ multiplex PCR; TCRdb keeps only in-frame clonotypes and omits some of them. The table lists approximately 20,000 clones, 97% of them singletons. The chain carries TRBV14 and TRBJ2-5; possible D gene TRBD2, 6 bases. The source is a man under 40 in good health and CMV-seropositive. The sample was PBMCs. CDR3 sequence reads: CASSQGGGTQYF. CDR3 nucleotides: TGTGCCAGCAGCCAAGGGGGAGGGACCCAGTACTTC.